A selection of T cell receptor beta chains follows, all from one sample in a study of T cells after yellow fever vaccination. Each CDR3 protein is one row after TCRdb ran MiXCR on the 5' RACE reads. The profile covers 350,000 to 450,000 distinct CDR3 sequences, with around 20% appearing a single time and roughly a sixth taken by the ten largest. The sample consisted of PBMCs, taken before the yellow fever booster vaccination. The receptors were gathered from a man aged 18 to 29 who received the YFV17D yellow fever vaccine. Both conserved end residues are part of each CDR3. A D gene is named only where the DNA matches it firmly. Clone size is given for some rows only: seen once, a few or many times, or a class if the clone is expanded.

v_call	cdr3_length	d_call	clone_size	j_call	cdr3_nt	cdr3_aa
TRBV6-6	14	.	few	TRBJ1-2	TGTGCCAGCAGTTACGGAGGGGGGGACTATGGCTACACCTTC	CASSYGGGDYGYTF
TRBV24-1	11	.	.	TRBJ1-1	TGTGCCACCAGTGAATACGGGGAAGCTTTCTTT	CATSEYGEAFF
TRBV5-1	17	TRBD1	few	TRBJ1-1	TGCGCCAGCAGCTCGCGTCCAGGGGGCTGGGTTAATACTGAAGCTTTCTTT	CASSSRPGGWVNTEAFF
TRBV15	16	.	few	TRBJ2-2	TGTGCCACCAGCAGAGTGGGAGGGGGCCGGACCGGGGAGCTGTTTTTT	CATSRVGGGRTGELFF
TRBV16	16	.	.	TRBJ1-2	TGTGCCAGCAGCCCAACTATGAGCAGGGAGAACTATGGCTACACCTTC	CASSPTMSRENYGYTF
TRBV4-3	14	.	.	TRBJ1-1	TGCGCCAGCAGCCAAGATTCAGGGCGGACTGAAGCTTTCTTT	CASSQDSGRTEAFF
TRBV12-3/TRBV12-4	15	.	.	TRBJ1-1	TGTGCCAGCAGTCCACAGGGCTTGAGCGGAACTGAAGCTTTCTTT	CASSPQGLSGTEAFF
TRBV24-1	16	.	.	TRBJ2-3	TGTGCCACCAGTGATTTGGAGGGGACTAGCACAGATACGCAGTATTTT	CATSDLEGTSTDTQYF
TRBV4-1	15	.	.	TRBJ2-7	TGCGCCAGCAGCCAAGATGGACCCAACCTTCAAGAGCAGTACTTC	CASSQDGPNLQEQYF
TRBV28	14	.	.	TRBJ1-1	TGTGCCAGCAGTTTGCGGCCCCCGGACACTGAAGCTTTCTTT	CASSLRPPDTEAFF
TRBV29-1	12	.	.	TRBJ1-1	TGCAGCACCGGACAGATGAACACTGAAGCTTTCTTT	CSTGQMNTEAFF
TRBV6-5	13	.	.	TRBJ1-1	TGTGCCAGCAGACAGCGGGGAAACACTGAAGCTTTCTTT	CASRQRGNTEAFF
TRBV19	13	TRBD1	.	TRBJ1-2	TGTGCCAGTAGGAGGACAGGGTGGTATGGCTACACCTTC	CASRRTGWYGYTF
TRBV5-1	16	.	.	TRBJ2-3	TGCGCCAGCAGCTTGTATCAGGGCCCGAACACAGATACGCAGTATTTT	CASSLYQGPNTDTQYF
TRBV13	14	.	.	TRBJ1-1	TGTGCCAGCACTGACGGGGTTTGGGGCACTGAAGCTTTCTTT	CASTDGVWGTEAFF
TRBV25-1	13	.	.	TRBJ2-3	TGTGCCAGCAGTGATCGGGGCACAGATACGCAGTATTTT	CASSDRGTDTQYF
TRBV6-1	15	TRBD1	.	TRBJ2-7	TGTGCCAGCCTTACCGGGACAGGGATCCCTAACGAGCAGTACTTC	CASLTGTGIPNEQYF
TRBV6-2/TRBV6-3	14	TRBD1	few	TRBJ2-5	TGTGCCAGCAGGCCTCGGGACAGAGAAGAGACCCAGTACTTC	CASRPRDREETQYF
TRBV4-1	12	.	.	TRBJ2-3	TGCGCCAGCAGCCTTTCGGGTTATACGCAGTATTTT	CASSLSGYTQYF
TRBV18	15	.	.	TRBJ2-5	TGTGCCAGCTCACCCGGGGACCCTAGACAAGAGACCCAGTACTTC	CASSPGDPRQETQYF
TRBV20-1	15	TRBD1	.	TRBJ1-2	TGCAGTGCTAGCCCAGGGGGCACCTTTAACTATGGCTACACCTTC	CSASPGGTFNYGYTF
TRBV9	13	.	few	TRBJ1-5	TGTGCCAGCAACGTAGGGCCCGGTCAGCCCCAGCATTTT	CASNVGPGQPQHF
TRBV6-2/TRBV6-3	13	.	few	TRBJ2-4	TGTGCCAGCAACCGGGGTGGGGGAAACATTCAGTACTTC	CASNRGGGNIQYF
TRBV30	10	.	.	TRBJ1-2	TGTGCCCAAGGGGTCTATGGCTACACCTTC	CAQGVYGYTF
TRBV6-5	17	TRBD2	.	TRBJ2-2	TGTGCCAGCAGTCCCTTACGCAGCGGGGGGCGGAACGGGGAGCTGTTTTTT	CASSPLRSGGRNGELFF
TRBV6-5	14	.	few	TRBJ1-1	TGTGCCAGCAGTTACAGGGGCGGGAGCACTGAAGCTTTCTTT	CASSYRGGSTEAFF
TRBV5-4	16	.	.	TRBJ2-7	TGTGCCAGCAGCTCTGCGTTCGGGGGGCCGGTCTACGAGCAGTACTTC	CASSSAFGGPVYEQYF
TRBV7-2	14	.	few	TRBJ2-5	TGTGCCAGCAGCTTAGTGGAGTGGCAAGAGACCCAGTACTTC	CASSLVEWQETQYF
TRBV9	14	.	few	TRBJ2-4	TGTGCCAGTTGGCCTTTCCTAGCCAAAAACATTCAGTACTTC	CASWPFLAKNIQYF
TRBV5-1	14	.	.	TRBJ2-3	TGCGCCAGCAGCTTACGCGCGGGGGCGAATACGCAGTATTTT	CASSLRAGANTQYF
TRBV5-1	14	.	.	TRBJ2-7	TGCGCCAGCAGCCCGACTACGCTGGTAGGGGAGCAGTACTTC	CASSPTTLVGEQYF
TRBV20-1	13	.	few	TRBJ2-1	TGCAGTGCCTCCCAGGTCGACAGCAATGAGCAGTTCTTC	CSASQVDSNEQFF
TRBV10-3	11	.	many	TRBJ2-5	TGTGCCATCAGTGAAAGAGAGACCCAGTACTTC	CAISERETQYF
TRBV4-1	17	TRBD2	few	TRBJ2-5	TGCGCCAGCAGCCGCTCCCTCAATAGCGGGGACCCAAAGACCCAGTACTTC	CASSRSLNSGDPKTQYF
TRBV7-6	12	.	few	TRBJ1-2	TGTGCCATCTCCGGGAAGGGCTATGGCTACACCTTC	CAISGKGYGYTF
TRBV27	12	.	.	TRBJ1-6	TGTGCCAGCAGTTTAGGAGGGCGGCCCCTCCACTTT	CASSLGGRPLHF
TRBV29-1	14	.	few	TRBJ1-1	TGCAGCGTTGAACCGGGGGCGGGGAACACTGAAGCTTTCTTT	CSVEPGAGNTEAFF
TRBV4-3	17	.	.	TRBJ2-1	TGCGCCAGCAGCCAAGTTTTGGGGGCCCTTGGGGACAATGAGCAGTTCTTC	CASSQVLGALGDNEQFF
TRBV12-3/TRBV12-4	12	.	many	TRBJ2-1	TGTGCCAGCAGTTTATCCGACGCTGAGCAGTTCTTC	CASSLSDAEQFF
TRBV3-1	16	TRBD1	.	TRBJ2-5	TGTGCCAGCAGCCAAGTAGGCGTGGGACAGGGGGAGACCCAGTACTTC	CASSQVGVGQGETQYF
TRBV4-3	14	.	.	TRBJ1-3	TGCGCCAGCAGCCAAGAGGGCTTTATGGACACCATATATTTT	CASSQEGFMDTIYF
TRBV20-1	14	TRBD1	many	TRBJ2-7	TGCAGTGCTAGACCACAGGGGGTTAAGGACGAGCAGTACTTC	CSARPQGVKDEQYF
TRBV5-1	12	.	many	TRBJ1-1	TGTGCCAGCAGCCTAGGGGGGCCTGAAGCTTTCTTT	CASSLGGPEAFF
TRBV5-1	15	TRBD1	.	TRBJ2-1	TGCGCCAGCAGCGTTGACAGGGGTCACTACAATGAGCAGTTCTTC	CASSVDRGHYNEQFF
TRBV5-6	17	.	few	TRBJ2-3	TGTGCCAGCACCTCAAGGGGCTCCGGTGGGTATGCAGATACGCAGTATTTT	CASTSRGSGGYADTQYF
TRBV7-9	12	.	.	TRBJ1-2	TGTGCCAGCAGCCTACAGGGCCATGGCTACACCTTC	CASSLQGHGYTF
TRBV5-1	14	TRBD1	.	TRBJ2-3	TGCGCCAGCATAGGGGGACAGACCACAGATACGCAGTATTTT	CASIGGQTTDTQYF
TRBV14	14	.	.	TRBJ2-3	TGTGCCAGCAGCCACCGGACTAGCACAGATACGCAGTATTTT	CASSHRTSTDTQYF
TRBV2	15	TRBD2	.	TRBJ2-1	TGTGCCAGCAGGGGCACTAGCGGGGGGGCCAATGAGCAGTTCTTC	CASRGTSGGANEQFF
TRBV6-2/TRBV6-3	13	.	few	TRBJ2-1	TGTGCCAGCAGCCGACAGGAAAACAATGAGCAGTTCTTC	CASSRQENNEQFF
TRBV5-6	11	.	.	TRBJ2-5	TGTGCCAGCAGCTTGGGTGGCGGCCCGATCTTC	CASSLGGGPIF
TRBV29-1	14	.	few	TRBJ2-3	TGCAGCGCTACCCCGAGGGGGAAAGGCGATACGCAGTATTTT	CSATPRGKGDTQYF
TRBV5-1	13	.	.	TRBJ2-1	TGCGCCAGCAGCTCCCCAGGGAATAATGAGCAGTTCTTC	CASSSPGNNEQFF
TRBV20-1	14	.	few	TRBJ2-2	TGCAGTGCCACCAAGCTGAGGGACACCGGGGAGCTGTTTTTT	CSATKLRDTGELFF
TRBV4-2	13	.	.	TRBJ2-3	TGTGCCAGCAGCCAAGATGGCGCGGCGGCGCAGTATTTT	CASSQDGAAAQYF
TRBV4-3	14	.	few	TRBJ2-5	TGCGCCAGCAGCCCCGGGGGACACCAAGAGACCCAGTACTTC	CASSPGGHQETQYF